The table lists the clone carrying this T cell receptor beta chain with a few counts. What it recognizes is unknown. This CDR3 contains 16 residues. CDR1 SGHVS and CDR2 FNYEAQ come from the germline V gene. Trimming at V came to 5 bases and at J to 2 bases, leaving 10 bases not matched to a gene. A library of TCRbeta sequences, prepared with unique molecular identifiers, was generated. TCRdb recomputed calls from the PCR reads with MiXCR, one row per CDR3 protein. Of about 240,000 distinct CDR3 sequences listed, more than 20% are singletons. The sample originates from a study of T-cell reconstitution after alpha-beta-depleted transplantation in children. Findings and caveats of the study: Reportedly, roughly two months post-transplant, alpha-beta T cells arose from several hundred expanded graft clones. Surviving thymic progenitors and recipient T cells were the source of high TCRbeta diversity at day 60 in some patients.

The V and J genes are TRBV7-6 and TRBJ2-3; TRBD1 aligns across 7 bases. This receptor was identified in a girl aged 2 to 9 with Fanconi anemia, due to receive a stem cell transplant. The source material was PBMCs, sampled before TCRalphabeta/CD19-depleted stem cell transplant. The CDR3: CASSSRQGTITDTQYF. CDR3 nucleotides: TGTGCCAGCAGCAGCCGACAGGGAACCATCACAGATACGCAGTATTTT.